A selection of T cell receptor beta chains follows, all from one sample in a study of cytomegalovirus exposure and HLA in healthy donors. Sequenced by immunoSEQ multiplex PCR; TCRdb stores in-frame clones only, minus some. The sample features 150,000 to 200,000 clones, with 0.79% in its top ten. The sequenced sample consisted of PBMCs. The receptors here all came from a woman aged 18-29 years in good health and CMV-seropositive. The CDR3 runs from the conserved cysteine through the conserved F or W. The D gene is left open where the match is weak.

>TRBJ1-1|-|TRBV18
CASSPRSGFSTEAFF
TGTGCCAGCTCACCACGGTCAGGGTTTTCGACTGAAGCTTTCTTT
>TRBJ1-2|-|TRBV19
CASSIVDSYTYGYTF
TGTGCCAGTAGTATAGTGGACAGTTACACCTATGGCTACACCTTC
>TRBJ1-3|TRBD1|TRBV30
CASAATGGYGNTIYF
TGTGCCTCAGCCGCGACAGGGGGCTATGGAAACACCATATATTTT
>TRBJ1-1|-|TRBV7-9
CASSLAPRFYGQSPEAFF
TGTGCCAGCAGCTTAGCGCCTCGATTTTATGGACAGTCCCCTGAAGCTTTCTTT
>TRBJ1-2|-|TRBV2
CASSKNTRGYGYTF
TGTGCCAGCAGTAAAAACACCAGGGGTTATGGCTACACCTTC
>TRBJ2-5|-|TRBV4-2
CASSQVGAGETQYF
TGTGCCAGCAGCCAAGTGGGGGCCGGGGAGACCCAGTACTTC
>TRBJ2-1|TRBD2|TRBV5-1
CASSPGLAGDNEQFF
TGCGCCAGCAGCCCGGGACTAGCGGGGGACAATGAGCAGTTCTTC
>TRBJ1-4|TRBD1|TRBV4-3
CASSQDGSGGVGTNEKLFF
TGCGCCAGCAGCCAAGATGGATCAGGGGGCGTGGGAACTAATGAAAAACTGTTTTTT
>TRBJ1-1|-|TRBV10-3
CAISLSNTEAFF
TGTGCCATCAGCCTTAGTAACACTGAAGCTTTCTTT
>TRBJ1-1|-|TRBV5-8
CASSLSQGKTEAFF
TGTGCCAGCAGCTTGTCCCAGGGAAAGACTGAAGCTTTCTTT
>TRBJ2-1|-|TRBV5-1
CASSLVVSASNEQFF
TGCGCCAGCAGCTTGGTAGTTAGTGCCTCCAATGAGCAGTTCTTC
>TRBJ1-6|-|TRBV4-2
CASSQDLQGFPSPLHF
TGTGCCAGCAGCCAAGATCTACAGGGCTTTCCCTCACCCCTCCACTTT
>TRBJ2-5|-|TRBV10-1
CASSDGQQETQYF
TGCGCCAGCAGTGATGGACAGCAAGAGACCCAGTACTTC
>TRBJ2-7|TRBD2|TRBV7-8
CASSFGTSGGDEQYF
TGTGCCAGCAGCTTCGGGACTAGCGGGGGGGACGAGCAGTACTTC
>TRBJ2-5|TRBD2|TRBV9
CASSVASRTSNAETQYF
TGTGCCAGCAGCGTAGCAAGCCGGACTAGCAATGCGGAGACCCAGTACTTC
>TRBJ2-7|-|TRBV4-3
CASSQKQGYEQYF
TGCGCCAGCAGCCAGAAGCAGGGGTACGAGCAGTACTTC
>TRBJ2-3|-|TRBV4-3
CASSQELGGTDTQYF
TGCGCCAGCAGCCAGGAGCTAGGGGGCACAGATACGCAGTATTTT
>TRBJ2-7|-|TRBV6-6
CASSLAGTNYEQYF
TGTGCCAGCAGCCTGGCGGGCACTAACTACGAGCAGTACTTC
>TRBJ2-3|TRBD2|TRBV9
CASSVFGLAPGANTDTQYF
TGTGCCAGCAGCGTATTCGGACTAGCTCCAGGAGCTAACACAGATACGCAGTATTTT
>TRBJ2-1|TRBD2|TRBV4-3
CASSPGASGKPYNEQFF
TGCGCCAGCAGCCCCGGGGCTAGCGGGAAACCTTACAATGAGCAGTTCTTC
>TRBJ1-2|-|TRBV11-2
CASSLNREHYGYTF
TGTGCCAGCAGCCTTAACCGGGAACACTATGGCTACACCTTC
>TRBJ1-2|-|TRBV6-1
CASSDNEGGRYGYTF
TGTGCCAGCAGTGATAACGAGGGGGGGCGGTATGGCTACACCTTC
>TRBJ1-2|-|TRBV6-5
CASSYSVGRRNGYTF
TGTGCCAGCAGTTACTCGGTAGGGAGGAGGAATGGCTACACCTTC
>TRBJ1-6|TRBD1|TRBV30
CAWSVRDREGAYNSPLHF
TGTGCCTGGAGTGTCCGGGACAGGGAGGGGGCCTATAATTCACCCCTCCACTTT
>TRBJ1-2|-|TRBV12-5
CASTGGSNYGYTF
TGTGCTAGTACTGGGGGCTCAAACTATGGCTACACCTTC
>TRBJ2-2|TRBD2|TRBV9
CASSPSGGANTGELFF
TGTGCCAGCAGCCCAAGCGGGGGGGCGAACACCGGGGAGCTGTTTTTT
>TRBJ1-1|-|TRBV13
CASSPAGRGYTEAFF
TGTGCCAGCAGCCCGGCAGGCAGGGGATACACTGAAGCTTTCTTT
>TRBJ2-3|-|TRBV5-1
CASSLGALSSPF
TGCGCCAGCAGCTTGGGGGCTCTCAGTTCCCCCTTT
>TRBJ1-2|TRBD1|TRBV9
CASSVGQGNGYTF
TGTGCCAGCAGCGTCGGACAGGGGAATGGCTACACCTTC
>TRBJ1-2|-|TRBV6-5
CASSSSGANYGYTF
TGTGCCAGCAGTTCCTCAGGGGCTAACTATGGCTACACCTTC
>TRBJ2-3|TRBD2|TRBV5-1
CASSFWLAASTDTQYF
TGCGCCAGCAGCTTTTGGCTAGCGGCAAGCACAGATACGCAGTATTTT
>TRBJ2-5|-|TRBV5-1
CASSTGPAETQYF
TGCGCCAGCAGCACGGGTCCTGCAGAGACCCAGTACTTC
>TRBJ1-1|-|TRBV4-2
CASSQVRVGRTEAFF
TGTGCCAGCAGCCAAGTAAGGGTGGGGAGGACTGAAGCTTTCTTT
>TRBJ1-1|-|TRBV9
CASSVGGTVPVEAFF
TGTGCCAGCAGCGTAGGAGGTACGGTCCCAGTTGAAGCTTTCTTT
>TRBJ2-7|TRBD1|TRBV6-5
CASSRHRGSSYEQYF
TGTGCCAGCAGCCGCCACAGGGGTAGCTCCTACGAGCAGTACTTC
>TRBJ1-3|-|TRBV7-2
CASSLGRTYSGNTIYF
TGTGCCAGCAGCTTAGGTAGAACCTACTCTGGAAACACCATATATTTT
>TRBJ2-3|TRBD2|TRBV19
CASRAGLAEDTQYF
TGTGCCAGTAGAGCGGGACTAGCCGAGGATACGCAGTATTTT
>TRBJ1-2|-|TRBV19
CASSIDSYGYTF
TGTGCCAGTAGTATAGACTCCTATGGCTACACCTTC
>TRBJ2-7|TRBD2|TRBV11-2
CASSLGSSGIYEQYF
TGTGCCAGCAGCTTAGGTTCTAGCGGGATCTACGAGCAGTACTTC